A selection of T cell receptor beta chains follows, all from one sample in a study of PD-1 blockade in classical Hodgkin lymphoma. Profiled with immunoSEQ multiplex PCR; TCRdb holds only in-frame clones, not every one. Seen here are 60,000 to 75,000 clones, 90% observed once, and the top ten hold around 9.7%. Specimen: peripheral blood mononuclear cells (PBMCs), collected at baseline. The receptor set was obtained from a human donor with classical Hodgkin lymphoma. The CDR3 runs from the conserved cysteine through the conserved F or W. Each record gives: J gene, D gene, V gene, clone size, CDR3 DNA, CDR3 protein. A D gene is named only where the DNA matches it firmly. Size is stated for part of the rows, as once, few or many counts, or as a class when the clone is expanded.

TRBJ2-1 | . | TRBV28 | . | TGTGCCAGCAGTCCTTTGAGGGAGTACGGTTGGGATGAGCAGTTCTTC | CASSPLREYGWDEQFF
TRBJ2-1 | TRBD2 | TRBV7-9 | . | TGTGCCAGCAGCTTTAGCGGGAGTAGCAAGTTCTTC | CASSFSGSSKFF
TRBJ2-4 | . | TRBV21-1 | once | TGTGCCAGCAGCATCCCCGGGACAGGGGGGTCCAAAAACATTCAGTACTTC | CASSIPGTGGSKNIQYF
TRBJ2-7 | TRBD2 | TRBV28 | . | TGTGCCAGCAGTTTTAGCGGGAAGGCTTCCGAGCAGTACTTC | CASSFSGKASEQYF
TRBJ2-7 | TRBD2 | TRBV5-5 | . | TGTGCCAGCAGCTTGGATTGGCGGGGGAGCTCCTACGAGCAGTACTTC | CASSLDWRGSSYEQYF
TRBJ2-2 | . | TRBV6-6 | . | TGTGCCAGCAGTTACGGGGGCCCGAACACCGGGGAGCTGTTTTTT | CASSYGGPNTGELFF
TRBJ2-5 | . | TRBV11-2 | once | TGTGCCAGCAGCTTAGATAGTGAACAGGGTGAGACCCAGTACTTC | CASSLDSEQGETQYF
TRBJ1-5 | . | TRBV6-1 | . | TGTGCCAGCAGTTACGGCCTGGCCCAGCATTTT | CASSYGLAQHF
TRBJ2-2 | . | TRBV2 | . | TGTGCCAGCAGTGAATCCCTAGTCAAGAACACCGGGGAGCTGTTTTTT | CASSESLVKNTGELFF
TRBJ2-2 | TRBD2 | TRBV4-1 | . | TGCGCCAGCAGCCGGGCGGGGGCGAACACCGGGGAGCTGTTTTTT | CASSRAGANTGELFF
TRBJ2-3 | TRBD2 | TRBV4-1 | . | TGCGCCAGCAGCCAAACCAAGACTACGGGACTAGTCACAGATACGCAGTATTTT | CASSQTKTTGLVTDTQYF
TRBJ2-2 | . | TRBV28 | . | TGTGCCAGCAGACAAGTTTCCGGGGAGCTGTTTTTT | CASRQVSGELFF
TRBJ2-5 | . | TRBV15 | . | TGTGCCACCAGCAGAAGAGTCCTAGAGACCCAGTACTTC | CATSRRVLETQYF
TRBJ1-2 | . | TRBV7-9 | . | TGTGCCAGCAGCGGGACCACGAGGGCTCATGGCTACACCTTC | CASSGTTRAHGYTF
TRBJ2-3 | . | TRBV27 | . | TGTGCCAGCAGTTTGACAGGTAACACAGATACGCAGTATTTT | CASSLTGNTDTQYF
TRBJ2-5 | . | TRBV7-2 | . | TGTGCCAGCAGCGTTCCGAGCGGGTACCAAGAGACCCAGTACTTC | CASSVPSGYQETQYF
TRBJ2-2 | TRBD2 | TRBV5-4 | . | TGTGCCAGCAGCTCGGGACTAGCGGTCGCGAACACCGGGGAGCTGTTTTTT | CASSSGLAVANTGELFF
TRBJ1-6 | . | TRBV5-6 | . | TGTGCCAGCAGCTTTGGCACCTCCGGGACGGGACCCTATAATTCACCCCTCCACTTT | CASSFGTSGTGPYNSPLHF
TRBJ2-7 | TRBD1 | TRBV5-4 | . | TGTGCCAGCAGCAAACAGGGGACCCCCTACGAGCAGTACTTC | CASSKQGTPYEQYF
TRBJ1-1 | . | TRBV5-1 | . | TGCGCCAGCAGCACCGGGACACGTGAAGCTTTCTTT | CASSTGTREAFF
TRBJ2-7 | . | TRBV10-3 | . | TGTGCCATCAGTGAGAGGGGGTTCCACGCACTGACAGCGGGCGAGCAGTACTTC | CAISERGFHALTAGEQYF
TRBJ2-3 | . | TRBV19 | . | TGTGCCAGTATAGGTAGCTACACAGATACGCAGTATTTT | CASIGSYTDTQYF
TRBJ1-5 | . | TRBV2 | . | TGTGCCAGCACCGACCTCCAGGGCAATCAGCCCCAGCATTTT | CASTDLQGNQPQHF
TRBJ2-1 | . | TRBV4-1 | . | TGCGCCAGCAGTAGGGGGGCCCCCACTGAGCAGTTCTTC | CASSRGAPTEQFF
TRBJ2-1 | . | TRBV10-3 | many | TGTGCCATCAGTGGGGGGAGGCTGAGCAATGAGCAGTTCTTC | CAISGGRLSNEQFF
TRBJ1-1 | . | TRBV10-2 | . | TGCGCCAGCACCCGGGATAACACTGAAGCTTTCTTT | CASTRDNTEAFF
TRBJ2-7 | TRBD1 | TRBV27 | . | TGTGCCAGCAGGAGGGGGACAGGGTCCTACGAGCAGTACTTC | CASRRGTGSYEQYF
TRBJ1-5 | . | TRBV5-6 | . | TGTGCCAGCAGTTTAAATCAGCCCCAGCATTTT | CASSLNQPQHF
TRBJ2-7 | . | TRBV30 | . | TGTGCCTGGAGTTTTGGGACTGAATACGAGCAGTACTTC | CAWSFGTEYEQYF
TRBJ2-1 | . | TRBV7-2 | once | TGTGCCAGCAGCTTAGCTCCCAACTCCAATGAGCAGTTCTTC | CASSLAPNSNEQFF
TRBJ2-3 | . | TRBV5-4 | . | TGTGCCAGCAGCACACGGACGTCAGATACGCAGTATTTT | CASSTRTSDTQYF
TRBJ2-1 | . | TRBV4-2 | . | TGTGCCAGCAGCCAAGCAGCCTGGGTGTACAATGAGCAGTTCTTC | CASSQAAWVYNEQFF
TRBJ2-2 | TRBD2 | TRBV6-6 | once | TGTGCCAGCAGTTACGCGGGAGGAGGGACCGGGGAGCTGTTTTTT | CASSYAGGGTGELFF
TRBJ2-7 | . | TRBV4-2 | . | TGTGCCAGCAGCCAAGAAAGGGGCCAGTCCGGAAGTATCCGCAGCTACGAGCAGTACTTC | CASSQERGQSGSIRSYEQYF
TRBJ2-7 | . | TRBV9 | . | TGTGCCAGCAGCGCCGGGCCGGGGGTTACCTACGAGCAGTACTTC | CASSAGPGVTYEQYF
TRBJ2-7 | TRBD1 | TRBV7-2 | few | TGTGCCAGCAGCTTCATGACAGGGGCGAGGAACGAGCAGTACTTC | CASSFMTGARNEQYF
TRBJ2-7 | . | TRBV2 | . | TGTGCCAGCAGGAAAAGCCTCTACGAGCAGTACTTC | CASRKSLYEQYF
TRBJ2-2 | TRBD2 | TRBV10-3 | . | TGTGCCACCCGAGCGGGAGGGGCGAACACCGGGGAGCTGTTTTTT | CATRAGGANTGELFF
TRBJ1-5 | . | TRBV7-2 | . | TGTGCCAGCAGCTTAGAAAGGCAGGGGTCGCGGGGCAATCAGCCCCAGCATTTT | CASSLERQGSRGNQPQHF
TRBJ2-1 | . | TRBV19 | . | TGTGCCAGTAGTATGCGGGGCAGCTCCTACAATGAGCAGTTCTTC | CASSMRGSSYNEQFF
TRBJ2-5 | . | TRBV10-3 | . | TGTGCCACCCGCGGGGTGCTTGGGGAGACCCAGTACTTC | CATRGVLGETQYF
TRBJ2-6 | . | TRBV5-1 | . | TGCGCCAGCAGGGACATCTCTGGGGCCAACGTCCTGACTTTC | CASRDISGANVLTF